The rows below give T cell receptor beta chains drawn from one sample of a study of T cells in Graves' hyperthyroidism and ophthalmopathy. One entry per CDR3 protein results from TCRdb running MiXCR on the multiplex PCR reads. The sample has under 400,000 distinct CDR3 sequences, about 16% seen once. The sequenced material came from blood. These receptors all come from a woman aged 55-70 years with Graves' ophthalmopathy. Both conserved end residues are trimmed from each CDR3. Fields, in order: V gene, D gene, J gene, CDR3 protein. The D gene is left open where the match is weak.

>TRBV3-1|-|TRBJ2-7
ASSQDIGNSYEQY
>TRBV11-2|TRBD1|TRBJ1-6
ASSFGQENSPLH
>TRBV6-5|-|TRBJ2-3
ASSYSGTDQGDTQY
>TRBV27|TRBD1|TRBJ1-5
ASSLSGQGNSNQPQH
>TRBV12-3/TRBV12-4|TRBD1|TRBJ1-2
ASSLVPGTGGPGYT
>TRBV7-3|TRBD2|TRBJ2-1
ASSPGLAGRGEQF
>TRBV28|TRBD2|TRBJ2-3
ASSLLLAGTTDTQY
>TRBV27|-|TRBJ2-3
ASSFGGVDTQY
>TRBV27|-|TRBJ1-6
ASRGGGLWSPLH
>TRBV3-1|TRBD1|TRBJ2-1
ASSQLQGANEQF
>TRBV20-1|TRBD2|TRBJ2-5
SAREPSGRGWETQY
>TRBV30|-|TRBJ1-4
AWSTRKYLATNEKLF
>TRBV10-3|-|TRBJ2-3
AISEPKVGGSDTQY
>TRBV7-2|TRBD1|TRBJ1-3
ASSLRNRGSGNTIY
>TRBV11-1|-|TRBJ2-2
ASSLGLPPGELF
>TRBV5-5|-|TRBJ1-4
ASSLAPDINEKLF
>TRBV5-6|TRBD2|TRBJ2-1
ASILAGVNEQF
>TRBV5-8|TRBD1|TRBJ2-1
ASSSGTAFHNEQF
>TRBV3-1|TRBD2|TRBJ2-7
ASSRRTSTSEQY
>TRBV2|-|TRBJ2-7
ASRNRYSYEQY
>TRBV19|TRBD1|TRBJ1-5
ASVDRGHQPQH
>TRBV7-9|TRBD1|TRBJ2-5
ASSLGQAVGETQY
>TRBV2|-|TRBJ1-5
ASSDRGRGIGNQPQH
>TRBV7-2|-|TRBJ1-5
ASSPRPDQPQH